This record looks at one T cell receptor beta chain sequence and its context. This entry is derived from a study of memory CD4+ T cells and cytomegalovirus serostatus. Sequencing was performed with immunoSEQ multiplex PCR; in TCRdb, only in-frame clones are kept and a portion is missing. The sample has under 75,000 clones; 80% are singletons. Per germline, CDR1 SQVTM and CDR2 ANQGSEA. The length of the CDR3 is 12 residues. V lost 3 bases and J 5 bases, leaving 9 bases between the germline ends. Single viable CD3+CD4+CD8-CD45RO+ cells were sorted as the memory CD4+ T cells. Serum IgG to CMV pp150, pp28, p38 and p52 defined serostatus.

The TCR comes from an adult in good health and CMV-seronegative. Some clones in this sample may be carry-over from other donors' samples. The chain links TRBV29-1 to TRBJ2-3; D uncertain. The source material was memory CD4+ T cells from blood. CDR3 sequence (DNA): TGCAGCGTTGATAGATCCAGAGATACGCAGTATTTT. It yields the protein CSVDRSRDTQYF.